The 30 T cell receptor beta chains presented below share a single source sample, sequenced in a study of T-cell memory formation after mild COVID-19. TCRdb reprocessed the 5' RACE reads via MiXCR and lists one record per CDR3 protein. The sample contains more than 250,000 distinct CDR3 sequences, 15% to 20% of which appear only once. Source material: PBMCs or a T cell subset sorted from them (not recorded which). Receptors originate from a young man who had mild COVID-19 (a few samples of this study predate the infection). Cell type and time point are not known.

This clonotype appeared once. The chain has TRBV29-1 and TRBJ2-5; D is unresolved. Germline CDR1 reads SQVTM; CDR2 reads ANQGSEA. The CDR3 runs 13 residues. Trimming removed 6 bases at V and 2 bases at J, with 13 bases between. The CDR3 sequence is CSVPRLLQETQYF. The CDR3 bases are TGCAGCGTACCCCGACTGTTACAAGAGACCCAGTACTTC. The variable domain in full, with the rest retrieved from reference TRBV29-1 and TRBJ2-5, is SAVISQKPSRDICQRGTSLTIQCQVDSQVTMMFWYRQQPGQSLTLIATANQGSEATYESGFVIDKFPISRPNLTFSTLTVSNMSPEDSSIYLCSVPRLLQETQYFGPGTRLLVL.

This clonotype was seen at least ten times. V gene TRBV6-2 or TRBV6-3 combines with J gene TRBJ2-5, with D hard to call. The CDR3 sequence is 12 residues long. Germline V gene sequence: CDR1 MNHEY, CDR2 SVGEGT. Deletions cut 4 bases from V and 3 bases from J, with 6 bases between. The chain's CDR3 is CASSSAEETQYF. CDR3 sequence (DNA): TGTGCCAGCAGTTCAGCAGAAGAGACCCAGTACTTC.

The J gene is TRBJ2-3, the V gene TRBV4-2; D is unresolved. Trimming left V 3 bases short and J 2 bases short, with 12 bases between. The germline V gene has CDR1 LGHNA and CDR2 YNFKEQ. There are 15 residues in the CDR3. The CDR3: CASSQGHPATDTQYF. The CDR3 bases are TGTGCCAGCAGCCAGGGTCACCCTGCCACAGATACGCAGTATTTT.

This clonotype appeared many times. The V call is TRBV12-3 or TRBV12-4, the J call TRBJ2-2; D possibly corresponds to TRBD2 (5 bases). The V end lost 3 bases, the J end lost 6 bases, and 8 bases lay between the germline ends. This CDR3 has 13 amino acids. The CDR3 DNA sequence: TGTGCCAGCAGTTTTGGGGAGCCCGGGGAGCTGTTTTTT. It yields the protein CASSFGEPGELFF.

The chain recombines TRBV6-5 with TRBJ1-2, with D perhaps matching TRBD1 (5 bases). Trimming took 2 bases from V and 6 from J, leaving 10 bases between them. CDR3 size: 13 residues. CDR1 is MNHEY, CDR2 SVGAGI, per germline. The CDR3 protein is CASSYEGRDGYTF. CDR3 DNA: TGTGCCAGCAGTTACGAGGGGAGGGATGGCTACACCTTC.

This clonotype appeared a few times. The chain's CDR3 is CASGGQGTSGELFF. Here the CDR3 DNA reads TGTGCCAGCGGCGGACAGGGGACGAGCGGGGAGCTGTTTTTT. V is TRBV6-6 and J is TRBJ2-2; 9 bases align to TRBD1. J lost 7 bases, V lost 8 bases, and 8 bases had no gene match. Germline V gene lookup returns CDR1 MNHNY and CDR2 SVGAGI (reference sequence). This CDR3 is 14 amino acids long.

V usage is TRBV27 and J usage is TRBJ2-3; D not resolved. The length of the CDR3 is 11 residues. The germline gives CDR1 MNHEY, CDR2 SMNVEV (reference sequence). Between the trimmed V and J ends, which lost 8 bases and 4 bases, there was a span of 7 bases. In nucleotides, the CDR3 is TGTGCCAGCTCTTGGGCAGATACGCAGTATTTT. It encodes CASSWADTQYF.

This clonotype was picked up a small number of times. This chain joins TRBV19 and TRBJ1-1; 11 bases fit TRBD1. Losses at the gene ends were 2 bases for V and 7 bases for J; bases not matched to a gene: 9. The length of the CDR3 is 16 residues. Germline CDR1 and CDR2: LNHDA and SQIVND (reference sequence). Here the CDR3 reads CASSIPGTGGILEAFF. Here the CDR3 DNA reads TGTGCCAGTAGTATACCCGGGACAGGGGGAATACTTGAAGCTTTCTTT.

The CDR3 region has the DNA TGTGCCAGTAGCACGACAGGGTTAGAGCAGCCCCAGCATTTT. Encoded protein: CASSTTGLEQPQHF. V gene TRBV19 combines with J gene TRBJ1-5; 7 nucleotides align to TRBD1. CDR1 LNHDA and CDR2 SQIVND come from the germline V gene (reference sequence). Losses at the gene ends were 6 bases for V and 7 bases for J; bases not matched to a gene: 9. This CDR3 is built from 14 residues.

This chain uses TRBV12-3 or TRBV12-4 with TRBJ1-1; maybe TRBD1 (6 bases). The V gene lost 6 bases and the J gene lost 3 bases, with 26 bases spanning the gap. This CDR3 contains 18 residues. CDR3 sequence (DNA): TGTGCCAGCAGGAGTACAGGGAATTGGGGGGCAAAGGACACTGAAGCTTTCTTT. The encoded protein is CASRSTGNWGAKDTEAFF.

The V call is TRBV5-1, the J call TRBJ2-5; 11 nucleotides agree with TRBD1. J gave up 5 bases and V 4 bases, and 7 bases lay outside the gene matches. Germline V gene lookup returns CDR1 SGHRS and CDR2 YFSETQ. The CDR3 loop spans 15 amino acids. CDR3 bases: TGCGCCAGCAGCACCGGGACAGGGGGGAGTGAGACCCAGTACTTC. Translation: CASSTGTGGSETQYF. Combining the CDR3 with reference TRBV5-1 and TRBJ2-5 gives the whole variable domain KAGVTQTPRYLIKTRGQQVTLSCSPISGHRSVSWYQQTPGQGLQFLFEYFSETQRNKGNFPGRFSGRQFSNSRSEMNVSTLELGDSALYLCASSTGTGGSETQYFGPGTRLLVL.

This clonotype was detected a few times. CDR3 nucleotides: TGTGCCAGCAACGTTAACACCGGGGAGCTGTTTTTT. Translation: CASNVNTGELFF. The V gene is TRBV5-5, the J gene TRBJ2-2; no clear D gene. The length of the CDR3 is 12 residues. The V gene's germline CDR1 is SGHKS and CDR2 YYEKEE (reference sequence). The V gene lost 6 bases and the J gene lost 2 bases, with 5 bases spanning the gap.

This clonotype was seen a handful of times. The chain links TRBV10-3 to TRBJ2-3; TRBD2 agrees at 7 bases. CDR3 length equals 18 residues. Losses at the gene ends were 0 bases for V and 2 bases for J; bases not matched to a gene: 11. Germline-derived CDR1 and CDR2 are ENHRY and SYGVKD. CDR3 nucleotides: TGTGCCATCAGTGAGTCGGTGGTGACCGGGGGGTACACAGATACGCAGTATTTT. Its translation is CAISESVVTGGYTDTQYF.

In its sample, this clonotype was seen a few times. The gene calls are TRBV18 and TRBJ2-1; no definite D call. The germline V gene encodes CDR1 KGHSH and CDR2 LQKENI. The CDR3 consists of 16 residues. V was pared by 3 bases and J by 0 bases, with 12 bases between. CDR3 sequence: CASSPRKRPSYNEQFF. In nucleotides, the CDR3 is TGTGCCAGCTCACCTCGGAAGCGCCCCTCCTACAATGAGCAGTTCTTC.

This clonotype was detected a few times. V is TRBV20-1 and J is TRBJ1-6; D not certain. CDR3 length: 14 amino acids. Germline V CDR1 and CDR2: DFQATT, SNEGSKA (reference sequence). Deletions cut 0 bases from V and 5 bases from J, with 8 bases between. CDR3 region: CSARDRRDNSPLHF. For the CDR3, the DNA is TGCAGTGCTAGAGATCGGAGGGATAATTCACCCCTCCACTTT.

This clonotype was seen repeatedly, ten times or more. V usage is TRBV5-1 and J usage is TRBJ2-5; the D gene is possibly TRBD1 (7 bases). This CDR3 contains 15 residues. Germline V gene data show CDR1 as SGHRS and CDR2 as YFSETQ. V lost 2 bases and J 4 bases, leaving 15 bases between the germline ends. The CDR3 sequence is CASSFGGGAGETQYF. The CDR3 DNA follows: TGCGCCAGCAGCTTTGGAGGGGGCGCAGGAGAGACCCAGTACTTC.

The chain links TRBV12-3 or TRBV12-4 to TRBJ2-7, with TRBD2 matching over 8 bases. The trim removed 6 bases at V and 3 bases at J, leaving 10 bases unmatched. This CDR3 contains 15 residues. In DNA, the CDR3 is TGTGCCAGCAGGGAAGATGTAGCGGGGTTCTACGAGCAGTACTTC. Protein: CASREDVAGFYEQYF.

The table lists this clonotype with a few counts. V and J are TRBV27 and TRBJ1-2; D remains ambiguous. V lost 10 bases to trimming and J lost 0 bases, with 9 bases between them. The CDR3 sequence is 12 residues long. Per the germline V gene, CDR1 is MNHEY and CDR2 is SMNVEV (reference sequence). The CDR3 loop is CATVGPNYGYTF. The CDR3 DNA follows: TGTGCCACGGTAGGCCCTAACTATGGCTACACCTTC.

This clonotype showed up just a few times. The chain recombines TRBV4-1 with TRBJ1-1; the match to TRBD1 covers 8 bases. The germline V gene has CDR1 MGHRA and CDR2 YSYEKL. V shed 3 bases, J shed 6 bases, and the junction held 6 bases outside the gene matches. This CDR3 contains 14 residues. Written as DNA, the CDR3 is TGCGCCAGCAGCCAGGGACAGGTTTATTCTGAAGCTTTCTTT. Translating it yields CASSQGQVYSEAFF.

The J gene is TRBJ2-3, the V gene TRBV10-3; maybe TRBD2 (6 bases). The V end lost 10 bases, the J end lost 0 bases, and 17 bases lay between the germline ends. Germline V lookup: CDR1 ENHRY, CDR2 SYGVKD. This CDR3 is 15 amino acids long. As DNA, the CDR3 is TGTGCCACCTCCCGCGGGGCCACTAGCACAGATACGCAGTATTTT. Protein sequence: CATSRGATSTDTQYF.

The chain links TRBV6-6 to TRBJ2-3, with no clear D. This CDR3 is built from 16 residues. V was shortened by 0 bases and J by 2 bases, with 12 bases between the two germline ends. Germline CDR1 is MNHNY and CDR2 is SVGAGI (reference sequence). The CDR3, as DNA: TGTGCCAGCAGTTACTCATTGGAAGGCCTCACAGATACGCAGTATTTT. Translated, it gives CASSYSLEGLTDTQYF.

The V and J genes are TRBV28 and TRBJ2-1, with D possibly TRBD1 on 7 matching bases. Germline V gene data show CDR1 as MDHEN and CDR2 as SYDVKM. V lost 5 bases, J lost 9 bases, and 20 bases lay in between. This CDR3 contains 15 residues. CDR3 amino acids: CASSPQLTGRGEQFF. The CDR3 DNA follows: TGTGCCAGCAGTCCCCAGCTGACAGGGCGGGGTGAGCAGTTCTTC.

This clonotype was seen repeatedly, ten times or more. The rearrangement joins TRBV5-1 to TRBJ1-1; D unresolved. This CDR3 spans 16 amino acids. The V end lost 0 bases, the J end lost 0 bases, and 12 bases lay between the germline ends. CDR1 SGHRS and CDR2 YFSETQ come from the germline V gene. The DNA of the CDR3 is TGCGCCAGCAGCTTGGGCCGTGGCAACATGAACACTGAAGCTTTCTTT. Translating it yields CASSLGRGNMNTEAFF.

CDR3 residues: CASGYTSTDTQYF. CDR3 coding DNA: TGTGCCAGCGGGTATACTAGCACAGATACGCAGTATTTT. The V gene is TRBV12-3 or TRBV12-4, the J gene TRBJ2-3; D gene uncertain. Trimming took off 8 bases at V and 0 bases at J, with 9 bases between the two ends. This CDR3 is built from 13 residues.

This clonotype was seen a handful of times. V usage is TRBV25-1 and J usage is TRBJ1-1, with TRBD1 matching 7 bases. CDR3 length: 16 amino acids. The J segment lost 4 bases and the V segment lost 2 bases, leaving 10 bases of the junction unmatched. Germline V gene lookup returns CDR1 MGHDK and CDR2 SYGVNS. CDR3 protein: CASSETPGRGLTEAFF. The CDR3 DNA reads as TGTGCCAGCAGTGAAACCCCGGGGAGGGGGCTCACTGAAGCTTTCTTT.

This rearrangement joins TRBV7-8 to TRBJ1-2; 10 nucleotides match TRBD1. Germline trimming cut 7 bases from V and 4 bases from J; bases unmatched to any gene: 15. Germline CDR1 reads SGHVS; CDR2 reads FQNEAQ. The CDR3 covers 17 residues. Here the CDR3 reads CASTLGRGQGILYGYTF. CDR3 coding DNA: TGTGCCAGCACCCTGGGCAGGGGACAGGGGATTCTCTATGGCTACACCTTC.

This clonotype was counted only a few times. The chain couples TRBV7-2 to TRBJ2-3; TRBD1 matches at 7 bases. Germline assignment: CDR1 SGHTA and CDR2 FQGNSA. CDR3 length: 15 residues. Trimming cost V 7 bases and J 5 bases; bases outside gene matches: 12. CDR3 nucleotides: TGTGCCAGCACCAGAAACAGGGGCGGCATAGATACGCAGTATTTT. As protein: CASTRNRGGIDTQYF.

The chain recombines TRBV29-1 with TRBJ1-2; 7 bases are shared with TRBD1. With 3 bases clipped from V and 2 bases from J, the junction kept 9 bases outside the gene matches. CDR1 and CDR2 from the germline V gene are SQVTM and ANQGSEA. This CDR3 comprises 15 residues. The CDR3 bases are TGCAGCGTTGACTTGGGCGCGGGACAGAACTATGGCTACACCTTC. This encodes CSVDLGAGQNYGYTF.

This clonotype has more than one count but fewer than ten. The chain recombines TRBV20-1 with TRBJ2-5; D ambiguous. The CDR3 contains 14 residues. In germline, CDR1 is DFQATT, CDR2 SNEGSKA (reference sequence). V lost 1 base and J 4 bases, leaving 13 bases between the germline ends. The CDR3 protein is CSARVPDRRETQYF. The CDR3, as DNA: TGCAGTGCTAGAGTTCCTGATCGCAGAGAGACCCAGTACTTC.

This clonotype was seen only a few times. The rearrangement uses TRBV2 and TRBJ2-4, with unresolved D. Trimming stripped 2 bases from V and 6 bases from J, with 14 bases between. The CDR3 is 15 amino acids. In germline, CDR1 is SNHLY, CDR2 FYNNEI. This CDR3 reads CASSESSFQINIQYF. Here the CDR3 DNA reads TGTGCCAGCAGTGAATCCTCGTTTCAAATAAACATTCAGTACTTC.